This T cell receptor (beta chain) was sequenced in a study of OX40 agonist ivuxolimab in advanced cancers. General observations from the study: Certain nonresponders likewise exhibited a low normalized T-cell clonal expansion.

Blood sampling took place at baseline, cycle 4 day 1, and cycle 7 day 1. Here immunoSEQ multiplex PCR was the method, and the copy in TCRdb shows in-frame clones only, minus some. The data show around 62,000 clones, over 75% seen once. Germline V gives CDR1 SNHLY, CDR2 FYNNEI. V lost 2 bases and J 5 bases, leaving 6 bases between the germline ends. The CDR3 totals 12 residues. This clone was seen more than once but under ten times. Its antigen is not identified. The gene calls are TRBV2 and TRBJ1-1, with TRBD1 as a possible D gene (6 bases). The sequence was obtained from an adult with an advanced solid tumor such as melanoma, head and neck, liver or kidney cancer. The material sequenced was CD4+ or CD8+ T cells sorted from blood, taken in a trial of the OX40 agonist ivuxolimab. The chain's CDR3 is CASSEQGTEAFF. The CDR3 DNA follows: TGTGCCAGCAGTGAACAGGGGACTGAAGCTTTCTTT.